Sequencing of this TCR beta chain was carried out in a study of tissue T cells after allogeneic stem cell transplantation. The study's findings and limits: The study did not identify alloreactive or antigen-specific tissue TCRs, and some clones might be persisting host cells.

This clone was seen only a few times. The antigen is unknown. Only in-frame clones appear in the TCRdb table, and some are missing; sequencing was by immunoSEQ multiplex PCR. The sample shows 8,000 to 10,000 clones, 60% of them seen only once. CDR1 and CDR2 from the germline V gene are LGHNA and YSLEER. With 1 base removed from V and 3 bases from J, the gap between germline ends came to 14 bases. The length of the CDR3 is 16 residues. Here the sequenced sample was tissue from the jejunum, taken at autopsy. This chain links TRBV4-3 with TRBJ2-3; D uncertain. The TCR was taken from a woman aged 18 to 49 with breast cancer. In DNA, the CDR3 is TGCGCCAGCAGCCAAGTATACTCTATAAGGACAGATACGCAGTATTTT. As protein: CASSQVYSIRTDTQYF.